This T cell receptor beta chain comes out of a study of CD8 T cells in ankylosing spondylitis (dated 2017 in TCRdb). In the study overall: The study set out to find disease-linked TCR variants by profiling T cell receptor beta repertoires in ankylosing spondylitis patients and healthy donors. Peripheral blood was sampled, and synovial fluid was also collected from ankylosing spondylitis patients. In total, the full study cohort was made up of about 110 healthy donors and 25 to 30 ankylosing spondylitis patients. The study at large found these results: In peripheral blood, the disease-linked clones were found at relatively low frequencies and had a CD8+ phenotype. According to the report, matched synovial fluid samples from ankylosing spondylitis patients were significantly enriched for the disease-linked clones. Some of the motif variants had been reported before in the synovial fluid and blood of reactive arthritis patients, a finding that suggests common disease-initiation mechanisms. A TCR beta motif made up of several highly homologous amino acid variants appeared to be characteristic of blood from ankylosing spondylitis patients.

The CDR3 has 14 amino acids, counting the end cysteine and phenylalanine. This entry keeps only the CDR3 DNA: 42 bases, framed from base 1. V is reduced by 6 bases and J by 0 bases, leaving a spacing of 14 bases between them. In the germline V gene, CDR1 corresponds to SQVTM and CDR2 to ANQGSEA. The run used an Illumina HiSeq 2500. Quantitative 5'-RACE with molecular barcodes was the method used to prepare the TCR beta libraries. Processing in the source paper ran as follows. To identify disease-linked TCR variants, a new computational method was used, one built on a probabilistic model of VDJ rearrangement. TCRdb reprocessed the public reads (quality trimming at Q25 with fastp, clone calling with MiXCR) and kept in-frame beta chains. Duplicate CDR3 protein sequences are folded into a single record with the most common DNA and genes. The V and J calls were not made by the authors but by TCRdb's processing. The sample table holds about 450,000 distinct CDR3 sequences, of which roughly 27% were seen once. The top ten hold 0.89% of the sample.

About this clonotype itself: Its specific antigen is unknown. No base qualities exist here, and no much larger clone lies one base off it.

The sequence was obtained from a male donor with ankylosing spondylitis. The source material was blood, either unsorted or a sorted T cell fraction (not recorded which). The sequence is built from TRBV29-1 and TRBJ1-1; 5 matching bases give a weak D call of TRBD1. Read as DNA, the sequence is TGCAGCGTGAACCGGGGCCCCATGAACACTGAAGCTTTCTTT. It is translated as CSVNRGPMNTEAFF. The full variable domain, completed from the reference TRBV29-1 and TRBJ1-1 proteins outside the CDR3, reads SAVISQKPSRDICQRGTSLTIQCQVDSQVTMMFWYRQQPGQSLTLIATANQGSEATYESGFVIDKFPISRPNLTFSTLTVSNMSPEDSSIYLCSVNRGPMNTEAFFGQGTRLTVV.